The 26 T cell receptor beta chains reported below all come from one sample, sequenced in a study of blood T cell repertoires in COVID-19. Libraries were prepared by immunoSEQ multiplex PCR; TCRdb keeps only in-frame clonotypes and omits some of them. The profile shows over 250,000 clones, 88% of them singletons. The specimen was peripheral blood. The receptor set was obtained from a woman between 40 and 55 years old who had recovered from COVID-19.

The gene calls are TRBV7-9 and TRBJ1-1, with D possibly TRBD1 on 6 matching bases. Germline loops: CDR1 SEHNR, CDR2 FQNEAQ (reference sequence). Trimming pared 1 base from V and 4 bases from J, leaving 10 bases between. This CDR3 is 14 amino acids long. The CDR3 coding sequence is TGTGCCAGCAGCTTAGTGGTCAGGGGCACTGAAGCTTTCTTT. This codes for CASSLVVRGTEAFF.

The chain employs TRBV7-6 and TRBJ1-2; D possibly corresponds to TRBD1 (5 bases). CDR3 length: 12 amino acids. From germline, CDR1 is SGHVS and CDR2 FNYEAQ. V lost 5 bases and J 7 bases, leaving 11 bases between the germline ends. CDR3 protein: CASSPGGVGYTF. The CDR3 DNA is TGTGCCAGCAGCCCTGGGGGGGTTGGCTACACCTTC.

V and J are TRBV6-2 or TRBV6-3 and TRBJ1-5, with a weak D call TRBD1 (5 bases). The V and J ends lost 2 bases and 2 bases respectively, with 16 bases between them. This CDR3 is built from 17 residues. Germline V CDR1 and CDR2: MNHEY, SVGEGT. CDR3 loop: CASSYHPRRGGNQPQHF. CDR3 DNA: TGTGCCAGCAGTTACCACCCCCGGAGGGGTGGCAATCAGCCCCAGCATTTT.

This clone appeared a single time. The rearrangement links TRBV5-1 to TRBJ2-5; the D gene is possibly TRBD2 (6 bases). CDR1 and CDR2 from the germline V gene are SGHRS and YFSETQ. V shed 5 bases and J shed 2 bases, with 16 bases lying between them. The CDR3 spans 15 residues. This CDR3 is CASSGGLAAQETQYF. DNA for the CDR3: TGCGCCAGCAGTGGGGGGTTAGCGGCTCAAGAGACCCAGTACTTC. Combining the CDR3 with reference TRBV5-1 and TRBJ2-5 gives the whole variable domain KAGVTQTPRYLIKTRGQQVTLSCSPISGHRSVSWYQQTPGQGLQFLFEYFSETQRNKGNFPGRFSGRQFSNSRSEMNVSTLELGDSALYLCASSGGLAAQETQYFGPGTRLLVL.

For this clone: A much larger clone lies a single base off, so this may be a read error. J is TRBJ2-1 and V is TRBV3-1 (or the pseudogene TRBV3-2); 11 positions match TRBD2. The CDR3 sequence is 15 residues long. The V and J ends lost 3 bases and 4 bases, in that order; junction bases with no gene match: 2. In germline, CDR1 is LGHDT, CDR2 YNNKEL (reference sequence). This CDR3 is CASSQGLADYNEQFF. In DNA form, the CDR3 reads TGTGCCAGCAGCCAGGGACTAGCGGATTACAATGAGCAGTTCTTC.

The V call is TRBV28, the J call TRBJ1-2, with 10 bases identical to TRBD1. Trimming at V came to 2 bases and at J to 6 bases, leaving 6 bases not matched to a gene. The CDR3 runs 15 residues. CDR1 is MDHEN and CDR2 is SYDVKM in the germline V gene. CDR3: CASSLQDRGVHGYTF. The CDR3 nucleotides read TGTGCCAGCAGTTTACAGGACAGGGGGGTCCATGGCTACACCTTC.

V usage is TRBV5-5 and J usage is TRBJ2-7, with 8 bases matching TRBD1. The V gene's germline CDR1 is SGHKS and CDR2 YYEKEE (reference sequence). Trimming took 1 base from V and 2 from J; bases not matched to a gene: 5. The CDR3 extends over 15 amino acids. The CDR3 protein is CASSLHGQGTYEQYF. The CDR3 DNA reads TGTGCCAGCAGCTTGCACGGACAGGGTACCTACGAGCAGTACTTC.

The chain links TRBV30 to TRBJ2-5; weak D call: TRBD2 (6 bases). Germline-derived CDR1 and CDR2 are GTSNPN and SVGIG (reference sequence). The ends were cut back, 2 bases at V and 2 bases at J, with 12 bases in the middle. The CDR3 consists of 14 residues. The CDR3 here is CAWSWAGIQETQYF. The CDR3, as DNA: TGTGCCTGGAGTTGGGCGGGAATACAAGAGACCCAGTACTTC.

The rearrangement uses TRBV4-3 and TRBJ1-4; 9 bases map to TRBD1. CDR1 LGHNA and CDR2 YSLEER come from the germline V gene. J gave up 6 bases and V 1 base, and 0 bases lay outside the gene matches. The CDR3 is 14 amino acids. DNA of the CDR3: TGCGCCAGCAGCCAAGGACAGGGGGATGAAAAACTGTTTTTT. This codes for CASSQGQGDEKLFF.

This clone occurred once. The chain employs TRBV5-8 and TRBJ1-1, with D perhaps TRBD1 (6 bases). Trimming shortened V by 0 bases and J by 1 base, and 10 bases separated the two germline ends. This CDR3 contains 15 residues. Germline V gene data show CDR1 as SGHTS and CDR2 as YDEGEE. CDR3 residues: CASSLDLGQNTEAFF. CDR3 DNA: TGTGCCAGCAGCTTGGACCTGGGACAGAACACTGAAGCTTTCTTT. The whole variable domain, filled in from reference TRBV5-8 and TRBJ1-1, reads EAGVTQSPTHLIKTRGQQATLRCSPISGHTSVYWYQQALGLGLQFLLWYDEGEERNRGNFPPRFSGRQFPNYSSELNVNALELEDSALYLCASSLDLGQNTEAFFGQGTRLTVV.

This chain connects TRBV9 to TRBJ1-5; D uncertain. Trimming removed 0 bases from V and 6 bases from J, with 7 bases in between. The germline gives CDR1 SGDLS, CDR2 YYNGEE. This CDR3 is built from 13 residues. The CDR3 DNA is TGTGCCAGCAGCGTAGCGATCGGTCAGCCCCAGCATTTT. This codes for CASSVAIGQPQHF. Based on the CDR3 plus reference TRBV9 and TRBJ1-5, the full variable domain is DSGVTQTPKHLITATGQRVTLRCSPRSGDLSVYWYQQSLDQGLQFLIQYYNGEERAKGNILERFSAQQFPDLHSELNLSSLELGDSALYFCASSVAIGQPQHFGDGTRLSIL.

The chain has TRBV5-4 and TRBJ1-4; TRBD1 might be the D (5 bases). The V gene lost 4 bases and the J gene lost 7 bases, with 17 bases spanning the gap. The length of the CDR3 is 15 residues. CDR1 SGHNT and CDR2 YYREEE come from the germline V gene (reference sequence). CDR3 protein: CASSPAGGGGEKLFF. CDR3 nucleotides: TGTGCCAGCAGCCCGGCGGGGGGTGGGGGTGAAAAACTGTTTTTT.

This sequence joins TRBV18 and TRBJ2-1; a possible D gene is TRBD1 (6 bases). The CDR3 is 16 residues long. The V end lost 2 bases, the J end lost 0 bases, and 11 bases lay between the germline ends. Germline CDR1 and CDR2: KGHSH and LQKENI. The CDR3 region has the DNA TGTGCCAGCTCACCAGAGGGACAAAGCTCCTACAATGAGCAGTTCTTC. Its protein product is CASSPEGQSSYNEQFF.

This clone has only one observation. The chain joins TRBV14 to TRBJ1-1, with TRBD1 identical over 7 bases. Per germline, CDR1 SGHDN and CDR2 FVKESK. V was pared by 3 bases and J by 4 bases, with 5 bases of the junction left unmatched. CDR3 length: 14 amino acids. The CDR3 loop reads CASSHWQGGTEAFF. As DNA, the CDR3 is TGTGCCAGCAGCCACTGGCAGGGGGGCACTGAAGCTTTCTTT. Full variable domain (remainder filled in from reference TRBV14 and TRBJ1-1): EAGVTQFPSHSVIEKGQTVTLRCDPISGHDNLYWYRRVMGKEIKFLLHFVKESKQDESGMPNNRFLAERTGGTYSTLKVQPAELEDSGVYFCASSHWQGGTEAFFGQGTRLTVV.

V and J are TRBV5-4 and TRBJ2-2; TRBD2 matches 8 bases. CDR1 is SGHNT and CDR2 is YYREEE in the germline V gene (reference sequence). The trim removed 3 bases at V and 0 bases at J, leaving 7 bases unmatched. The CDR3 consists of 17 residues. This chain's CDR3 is CASSSQSGSANTGELFF. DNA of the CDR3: TGTGCCAGCAGCTCCCAAAGCGGGAGTGCGAACACCGGGGAGCTGTTTTTT.

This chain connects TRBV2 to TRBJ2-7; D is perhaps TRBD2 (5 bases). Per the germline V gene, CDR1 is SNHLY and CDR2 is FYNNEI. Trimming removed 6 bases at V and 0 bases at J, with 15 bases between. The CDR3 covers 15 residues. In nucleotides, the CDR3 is TGTGCCAGCAGGGAACCGGGGTGGGGCTCCTACGAGCAGTACGTC. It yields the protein CASREPGWGSYEQYV.

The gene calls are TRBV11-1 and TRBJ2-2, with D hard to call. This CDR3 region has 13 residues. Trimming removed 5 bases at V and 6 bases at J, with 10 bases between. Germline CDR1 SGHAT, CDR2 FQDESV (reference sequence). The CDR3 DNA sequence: TGTGCCAGCAGCCCCCGCGTGGCCGGGGAGCTGTTTTTT. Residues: CASSPRVAGELFF.

The CDR3 here is CASTPPSGGQAFF. CDR3 in DNA: TGTGCCAGCACCCCCCCCTCAGGGGGCCAAGCTTTCTTT. The rearrangement links TRBV12-3 or TRBV12-4 to TRBJ1-1, with TRBD1 identical over 8 bases. There are 13 residues in the CDR3. V lost 7 bases and J lost 9; bases outside the gene matches: 10.

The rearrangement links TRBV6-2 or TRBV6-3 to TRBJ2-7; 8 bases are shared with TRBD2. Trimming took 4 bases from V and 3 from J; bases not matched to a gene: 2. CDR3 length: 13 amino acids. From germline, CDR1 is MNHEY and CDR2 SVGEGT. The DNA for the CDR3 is TGTGCCAGCAGTTTCGGGACTAGCTACGAGCAGTACTTC. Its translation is CASSFGTSYEQYF.

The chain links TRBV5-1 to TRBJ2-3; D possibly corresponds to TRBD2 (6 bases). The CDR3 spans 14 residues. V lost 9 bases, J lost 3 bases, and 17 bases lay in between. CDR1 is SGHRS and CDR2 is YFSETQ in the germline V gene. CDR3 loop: CATRFGGKTDTQYF. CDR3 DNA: TGCGCCACCAGATTTGGCGGGAAGACAGATACGCAGTATTTT.

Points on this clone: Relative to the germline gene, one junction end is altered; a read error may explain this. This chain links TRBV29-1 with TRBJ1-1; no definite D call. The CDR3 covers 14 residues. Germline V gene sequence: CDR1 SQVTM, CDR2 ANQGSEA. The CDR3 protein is CSANENAGNAEAFF. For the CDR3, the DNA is TGCAGCGCCAATGAGAATGCGGGGAACGCTGAAGCTTTCTTT.

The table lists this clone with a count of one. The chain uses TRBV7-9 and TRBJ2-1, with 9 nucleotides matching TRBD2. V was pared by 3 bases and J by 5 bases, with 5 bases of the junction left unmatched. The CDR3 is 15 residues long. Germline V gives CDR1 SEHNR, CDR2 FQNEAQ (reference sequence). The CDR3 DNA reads TGTGCCAGCAGCTTCCTGGCTAGCGGGGACAATGAGCAGTTCTTC. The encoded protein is CASSFLASGDNEQFF.

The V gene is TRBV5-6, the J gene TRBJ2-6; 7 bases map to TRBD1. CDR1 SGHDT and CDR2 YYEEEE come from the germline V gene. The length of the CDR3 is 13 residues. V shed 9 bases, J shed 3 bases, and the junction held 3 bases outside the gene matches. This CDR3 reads CATDRVGANVLTF. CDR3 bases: TGTGCCACAGACAGGGTTGGGGCCAACGTCCTGACTTTC.

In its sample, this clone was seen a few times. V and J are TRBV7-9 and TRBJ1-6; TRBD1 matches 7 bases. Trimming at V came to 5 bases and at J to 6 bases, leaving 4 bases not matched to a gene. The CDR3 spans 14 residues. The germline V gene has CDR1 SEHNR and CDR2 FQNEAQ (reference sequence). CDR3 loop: CASSQTGANSPLHF. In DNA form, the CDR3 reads TGTGCCAGCAGCCAAACAGGGGCTAATTCACCCCTCCACTTT. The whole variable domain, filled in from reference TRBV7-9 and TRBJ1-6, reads DTGVSQNPRHKITKRGQNVTFRCDPISEHNRLYWYRQTLGQGPEFLTYFQNEAQLEKSRLLSDRFSAERPKGSFSTLEIQRTEQGDSAMYLCASSQTGANSPLHFGNGTRLTVT.

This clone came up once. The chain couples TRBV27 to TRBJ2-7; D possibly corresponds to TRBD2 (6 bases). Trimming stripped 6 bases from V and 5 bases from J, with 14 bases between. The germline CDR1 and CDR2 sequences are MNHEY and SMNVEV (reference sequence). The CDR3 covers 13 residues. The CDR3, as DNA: TGTGCCAGCAGGGGGCCGCTAGCGCACGAGCAGTACTTC. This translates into CASRGPLAHEQYF.

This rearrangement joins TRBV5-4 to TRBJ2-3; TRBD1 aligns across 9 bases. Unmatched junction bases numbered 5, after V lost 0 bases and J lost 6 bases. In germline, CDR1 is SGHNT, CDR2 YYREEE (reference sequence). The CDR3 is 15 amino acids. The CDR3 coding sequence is TGTGCCAGCAGCTTGGGTGGGACAGGGTTGGATACGCAGTATTTT. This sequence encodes CASSLGGTGLDTQYF.